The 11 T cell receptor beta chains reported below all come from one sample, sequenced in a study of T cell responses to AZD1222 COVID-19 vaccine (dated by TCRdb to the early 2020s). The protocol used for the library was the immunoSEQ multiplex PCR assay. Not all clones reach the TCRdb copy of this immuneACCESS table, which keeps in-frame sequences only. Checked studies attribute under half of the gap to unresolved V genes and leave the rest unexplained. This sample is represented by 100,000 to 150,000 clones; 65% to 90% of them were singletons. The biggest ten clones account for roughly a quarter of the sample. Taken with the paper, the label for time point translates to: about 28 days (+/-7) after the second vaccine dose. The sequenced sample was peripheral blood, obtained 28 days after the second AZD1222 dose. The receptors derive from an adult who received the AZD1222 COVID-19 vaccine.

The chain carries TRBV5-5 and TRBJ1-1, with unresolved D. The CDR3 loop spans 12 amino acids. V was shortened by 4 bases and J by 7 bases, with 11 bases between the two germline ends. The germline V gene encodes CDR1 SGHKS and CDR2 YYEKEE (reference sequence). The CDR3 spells CASSQVAFEAFF. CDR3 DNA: TGTGCCAGCAGCCAGGTCGCCTTTGAAGCTTTCTTT.

The CDR3 region has the DNA TGCGCCAGCAGCCATGGCGACACCGAGAGCTCCTACGAGCAGTACTTC. The encoded protein is CASSHGDTESSYEQYF. The rearrangement uses TRBV4-1 and TRBJ2-7; D gene uncertain. Trimming pared 3 bases from V and 0 bases from J, leaving 15 bases between. This CDR3 comprises 16 residues. CDR1 and CDR2 from the germline V gene are MGHRA and YSYEKL.

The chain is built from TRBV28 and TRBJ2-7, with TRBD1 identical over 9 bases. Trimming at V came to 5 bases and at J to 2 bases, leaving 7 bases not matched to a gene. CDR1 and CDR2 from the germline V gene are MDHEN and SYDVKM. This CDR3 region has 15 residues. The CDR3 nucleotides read TGTGCCAGCAGTCAACTCGGGACAGGGCCCTACGAGCAGTACTTC. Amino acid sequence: CASSQLGTGPYEQYF.

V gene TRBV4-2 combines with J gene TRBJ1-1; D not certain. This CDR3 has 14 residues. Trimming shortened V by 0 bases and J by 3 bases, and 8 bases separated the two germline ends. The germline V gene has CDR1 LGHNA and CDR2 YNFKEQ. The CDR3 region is CASSQDPGYTEAFF. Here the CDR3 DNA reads TGTGCCAGCAGCCAAGACCCGGGGTACACTGAAGCTTTCTTT.

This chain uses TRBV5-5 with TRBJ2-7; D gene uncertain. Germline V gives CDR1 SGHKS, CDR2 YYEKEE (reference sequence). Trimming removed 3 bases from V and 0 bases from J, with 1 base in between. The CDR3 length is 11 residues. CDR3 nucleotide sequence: TGTGCCAGCAGCTACTCCTACGAGCAGTACTTC. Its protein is CASSYSYEQYF. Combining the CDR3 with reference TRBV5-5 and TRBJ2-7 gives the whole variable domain DAGVTQSPTHLIKTRGQQVTLRCSPISGHKSVSWYQQVLGQGPQFIFQYYEKEERGRGNFPDRFSARQFPNYSSELNVNALLLGDSALYLCASSYSYEQYFGPGTRLTVT.

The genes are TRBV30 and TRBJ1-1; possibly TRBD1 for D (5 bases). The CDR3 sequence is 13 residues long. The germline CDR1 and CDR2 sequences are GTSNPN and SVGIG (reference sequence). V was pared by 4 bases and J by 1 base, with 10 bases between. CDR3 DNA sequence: TGTGCCTGGACCCACGGACAGAACACTGAAGCTTTCTTT. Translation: CAWTHGQNTEAFF.

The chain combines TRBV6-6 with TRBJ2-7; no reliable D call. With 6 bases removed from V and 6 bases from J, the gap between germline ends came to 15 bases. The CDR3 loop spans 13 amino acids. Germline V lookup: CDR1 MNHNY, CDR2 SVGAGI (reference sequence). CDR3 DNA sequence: TGTGCCAGCAGGCCCCCCCATGCGACCGAGCAGTACTTC. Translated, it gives CASRPPHATEQYF.

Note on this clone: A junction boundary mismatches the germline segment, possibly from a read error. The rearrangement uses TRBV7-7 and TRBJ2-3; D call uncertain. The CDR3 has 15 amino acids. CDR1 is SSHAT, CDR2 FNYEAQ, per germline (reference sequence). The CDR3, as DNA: TGTGCTAGCAGCTTAGGTAGGCGGAGCACAGATACGCAGTATTTT. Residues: CASSLGRRSTDTQYF.

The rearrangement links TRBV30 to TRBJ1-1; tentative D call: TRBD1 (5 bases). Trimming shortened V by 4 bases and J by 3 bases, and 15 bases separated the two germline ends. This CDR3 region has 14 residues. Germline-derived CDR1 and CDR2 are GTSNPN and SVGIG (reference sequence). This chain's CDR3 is CAWKEGLGDTEAFF. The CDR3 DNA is TGTGCCTGGAAAGAGGGACTCGGGGACACTGAAGCTTTCTTT.

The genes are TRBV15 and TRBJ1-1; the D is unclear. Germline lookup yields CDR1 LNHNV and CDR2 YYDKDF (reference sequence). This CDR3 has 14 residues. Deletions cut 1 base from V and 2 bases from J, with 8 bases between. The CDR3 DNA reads TGTGCCACCAGCAGAGGTAACAGCAACACTGAAGCTTTCTTT. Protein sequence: CATSRGNSNTEAFF.

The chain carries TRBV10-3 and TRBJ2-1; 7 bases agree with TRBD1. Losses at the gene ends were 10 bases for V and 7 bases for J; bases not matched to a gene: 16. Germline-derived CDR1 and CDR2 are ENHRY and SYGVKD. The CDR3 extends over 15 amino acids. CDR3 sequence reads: CATFGTADPQNEQFF. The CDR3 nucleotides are TGTGCCACCTTCGGGACAGCCGATCCACAAAATGAGCAGTTCTTC.